The next 12 T cell receptor beta chains were all read from a single sample in a study of T cell changes during pregnancy in multiple sclerosis. Repertoires were generated with immunoSEQ multiplex PCR, while TCRdb's copy carries only in-frame clones and drops some. This sample has more than 35,000 clones, with around 93% found just once. The material was CD4+ T cells from peripheral blood mononuclear cells, obtained in the third trimester of pregnancy. These receptors all stem from a female donor in good health, enrolled as a control in a pregnancy study.

The chain joins TRBV5-1 to TRBJ2-5, with TRBD2 matching 7 bases. The CDR3 spans 15 residues. The V segment lost 2 bases and the J segment 5 bases; nucleotides outside the gene matches: 9. Looked up from germline, CDR1 is SGHRS and CDR2 is YFSETQ. DNA of the CDR3: TGCGCCAGCAGCTTAACGGGGGAGGGTTGGGAGACCCAGTACTTC. Its protein is CASSLTGEGWETQYF.

The chain combines TRBV4-3 with TRBJ1-5; no firm D call. V lost 0 bases and J 0 bases, leaving 6 bases between the germline ends. This CDR3 is built from 15 residues. The V gene's germline CDR1 is LGHNA and CDR2 YSLEER. The CDR3 DNA reads as TGCGCCAGCAGCCAAGATCCCCATAGCAATCAGCCCCAGCATTTT. Amino acids: CASSQDPHSNQPQHF.

The rearrangement uses TRBV18 and TRBJ1-6, with 9 bases identical to TRBD1. Germline trimming cut 3 bases from V and 7 bases from J; bases unmatched to any gene: 1. Germline lookup yields CDR1 KGHSH and CDR2 LQKENI. This CDR3 region has 14 residues. The CDR3 coding sequence is TGTGCCAGCTCACCGGGACAGGGCAATTCACCCCTCCACTTT. Residues: CASSPGQGNSPLHF.

DNA of the CDR3: TGTGCCACCAGCAGAGGGAGTCGGGGAAAGGAAAAACTGTTTTTT. Translated, it gives CATSRGSRGKEKLFF. V gene TRBV15 combines with J gene TRBJ1-4; D is uncertain. Trimming pared 1 base from V and 8 bases from J, leaving 14 bases between. The CDR3 length is 15 residues. The germline gives CDR1 LNHNV, CDR2 YYDKDF (reference sequence).

CDR3 sequence: CSADSFYTF. The CDR3 DNA reads as TGCAGTGCTGACAGTTTCTACACCTTC. The genes are TRBV20-1 and TRBJ1-2, with a possible D match to TRBD1 (5 bases). The CDR3 extends over 9 amino acids. Trimming cost V 5 bases and J 10 bases, with 8 bases left between them. Per the germline V gene, CDR1 is DFQATT and CDR2 is SNEGSKA (reference sequence).

This clone was recorded only once. The V call is TRBV7-2, the J call TRBJ2-5; no firm D call. The CDR3 length is 12 residues. Germline lookup yields CDR1 SGHTA and CDR2 FQGNSA. Trimming took off 5 bases at V and 5 bases at J, with 9 bases between the two ends. The CDR3 bases are TGTGCCAGCAGCCGAACATGGGAGACCCAGTACTTC. This encodes CASSRTWETQYF.

This sequence joins TRBV7-9 and TRBJ1-5; tentatively, D is TRBD1 (6 bases). Germline V gene lookup returns CDR1 SEHNR and CDR2 FQNEAQ (reference sequence). Trimming removed 2 bases at V and 4 bases at J, with 6 bases between. The CDR3 contains 13 residues. The CDR3 DNA reads as TGTGCCAGCAGCTTACAGGGGAATCAGCCCCAGCATTTT. This sequence encodes CASSLQGNQPQHF.

Details on this clone: One junction end disagrees with the germline gene, perhaps due to a read error. The rearrangement joins TRBV7-7 to TRBJ2-1; TRBD2 matches 12 bases. This CDR3 region has 15 residues. Germline V gene data show CDR1 as SSHAT and CDR2 as FNYEAQ (reference sequence). The CDR3 nucleotides read TGTGCTAGCAGCTTGACTAGCGGGGGTTTCAATGAGCAGTTCTTC. It translates to CASSLTSGGFNEQFF.

V is TRBV4-3 and J is TRBJ2-1; no clear D gene. CDR1 and CDR2 from the germline V gene are LGHNA and YSLEER. The CDR3 contains 15 residues. The V gene lost 0 bases and the J gene lost 0 bases, with 6 bases spanning the gap. The CDR3 coding sequence is TGCGCCAGCAGCCAAGACGGTAGCTCCTACAATGAGCAGTTCTTC. Its protein product is CASSQDGSSYNEQFF.

This chain connects TRBV9 to TRBJ2-7, with unresolved D. The V end was cut by 10 bases, the J end by 4 bases, with 18 bases between. Germline V gene sequence: CDR1 SGDLS, CDR2 YYNGEE. The CDR3 has 13 residues. The chain's CDR3 is CAAPLCGIYEQYF. The CDR3 nucleotides are TGTGCCGCCCCGTTGTGCGGAATATACGAGCAGTACTTC.

This sequence joins TRBV7-2 and TRBJ2-5, with 8 bases aligning to TRBD2. The CDR3 spans 14 residues. Germline V gene lookup returns CDR1 SGHTA and CDR2 FQGNSA. J gave up 1 base and V 3 bases, and 1 base lay outside the gene matches. CDR3 DNA sequence: TGTGCCAGCAGCTTTAGCGGGATCCAAGAGACCCAGTACTTC. This translates into CASSFSGIQETQYF.

This clone occurred a few times. The chain uses TRBV19 and TRBJ1-1, with D possibly being TRBD1 (6 bases). Trimming took 9 bases from V and 0 from J, leaving 17 bases between them. CDR1 is LNHDA, CDR2 SQIVND, per germline (reference sequence). There are 15 residues in the CDR3. The CDR3 here is CASEGQPRMNTEAFF. The CDR3 nucleotides are TGTGCCAGCGAAGGACAGCCCAGGATGAACACTGAAGCTTTCTTT.